The 4 T cell receptor beta chains in this list originate from one sample, sequenced in a study of cytomegalovirus exposure and HLA in healthy donors. The PCR was carried out with 60 Vbeta primers and 13 Jbeta primers. The data were produced by immunoSEQ multiplex PCR, yet TCRdb's version contains in-frame clones alone and is incomplete. In the table there are over 150,000 clones, around 79% of which are singletons. Input material: PBMCs. These receptors came from a male donor in good health and CMV-seropositive.

This clone has a handful of counts. CDR3 nucleotides: TGTGCCAGCAACAAAGGGACAGCAACTAATGAAAAACTGTTTTTT. This codes for CASNKGTATNEKLFF. The chain carries TRBV28 and TRBJ1-4, with 7 bases fitting TRBD1. Germline assignment: CDR1 MDHEN and CDR2 SYDVKM. With 7 bases clipped from V and 0 bases from J, the junction kept 5 bases outside the gene matches. This CDR3 contains 15 residues.

This clone was seen a few times. V and J are TRBV6-5 and TRBJ1-2; 10 nucleotides agree with TRBD1. V lost 8 bases, J lost 6 bases, and 9 bases stayed unmatched. The length of the CDR3 is 14 residues. The germline V gene encodes CDR1 MNHEY and CDR2 SVGAGI. The CDR3 coding sequence is TGTGCCAGCGGGACATCCGGGACAGGGGATGGCTACACCTTC. Translation gives CASGTSGTGDGYTF.

The chain employs TRBV4-1 and TRBJ2-7; TRBD2 matches 10 bases. V lost 0 bases to trimming and J lost 4 bases; unmatched junction nucleotides: 6. Germline V lookup: CDR1 MGHRA, CDR2 YSYEKL. CDR3 length equals 16 residues. The CDR3 loop is CASSQDPASGGYEQYF. The CDR3 DNA reads as TGCGCCAGCAGCCAAGATCCGGCTAGCGGGGGATACGAGCAGTACTTC.

CDR3 coding DNA: TGTGCCAGCAGGGACAGTGGTTATGGCTACACCTTC. Its translation is CASRDSGYGYTF. This chain joins TRBV2 and TRBJ1-2; tentatively, D is TRBD1 (6 bases). Trimming cost V 6 bases and J 5 bases, with 10 bases left between them. Per the germline V gene, CDR1 is SNHLY and CDR2 is FYNNEI. The CDR3 is 12 residues long.